This passage covers 22 T cell receptor beta chains from one sample sequenced in a study of cytomegalovirus exposure and HLA in healthy donors. The study ran its PCR with 60 Vbeta and 13 Jbeta primers. Using immunoSEQ multiplex PCR, the repertoire was profiled, and TCRdb retains in-frame clones only, with some absent. The sample holds 150,000 to 200,000 clones; about 77% are singletons and the top ten take about 5.6%. The sequencing sample was made of PBMCs. These receptors were collected from a woman in her twenties or thirties in good health and CMV-seropositive.

The chain has TRBV2 and TRBJ2-7; 9 positions agree with TRBD1. This CDR3 contains 14 residues. The V and J ends lost 3 bases and 3 bases, in that order; junction bases with no gene match: 3. CDR1 and CDR2 (germline): SNHLY, FYNNEI. The CDR3, as DNA: TGTGCCAGCAGTGACCAGGACAGGGGCTACGAGCAGTACTTC. Translated: CASSDQDRGYEQYF.

This clone was seen more than once but under ten times. The chain joins TRBV4-3 to TRBJ1-1; D uncertain. CDR1 and CDR2 from the germline V gene are LGHNA and YSLEER. The CDR3 spans 14 residues. The germline V and J ends were trimmed by 4 bases and 10 bases, with 19 bases remaining between them. CDR3 sequence reads: CASSPSPGVLAAFF. Here the CDR3 DNA reads TGCGCCAGCAGCCCCTCGCCGGGAGTCCTAGCAGCTTTCTTT.

J is TRBJ2-3 and V is TRBV4-3, with unresolved D. The germline V gene encodes CDR1 LGHNA and CDR2 YSLEER. V lost 0 bases to trimming and J lost 0 bases, with 10 bases between them. This CDR3 spans 16 amino acids. Here the CDR3 reads CASSQDAAASTDTQYF. The CDR3 bases are TGCGCCAGCAGCCAAGATGCGGCGGCTAGCACAGATACGCAGTATTTT.

V and J are TRBV5-1 and TRBJ2-7, with a possible D match to TRBD1 (7 bases). Germline V gene data show CDR1 as SGHRS and CDR2 as YFSETQ. V was trimmed by 0 bases and J by 0 bases, leaving 10 bases between them. The CDR3 runs 15 residues. The CDR3 DNA follows: TGCGCCAGCAGCTTGGGTCAGGGGGGCTCCTACGAGCAGTACTTC. This sequence encodes CASSLGQGGSYEQYF.

The chain couples TRBV6-6 to TRBJ2-2; 11 bases are a match to TRBD1. Germline V gene data show CDR1 as MNHNY and CDR2 as SVGAGI (reference sequence). The CDR3 sequence is 13 residues long. The V segment lost 8 bases and the J segment 8 bases; nucleotides outside the gene matches: 4. The CDR3 sequence is CASQDRGRGELFF. DNA of the CDR3: TGTGCCAGCCAGGACAGGGGGCGGGGGGAGCTGTTTTTT.

The chain uses TRBV7-6 and TRBJ1-5; D not resolved. The CDR3 runs to 11 residues. V was shortened by 5 bases and J by 9 bases, with 8 bases between the two germline ends. Germline V lookup: CDR1 SGHVS, CDR2 FNYEAQ. CDR3 sequence reads: CASSAYRPQHF. The CDR3 DNA reads TGTGCCAGCAGCGCCTATCGGCCCCAGCATTTT.

The rearrangement links TRBV2 to TRBJ2-7, with a possible D match to TRBD1 (6 bases). Between the trimmed V and J ends, which lost 7 bases and 4 bases, there was a span of 14 bases. The germline CDR1 and CDR2 sequences are SNHLY and FYNNEI. The CDR3 spans 13 residues. The CDR3 region is CASTMDSYYEQYF. CDR3 nucleotide sequence: TGTGCCAGCACTATGGACAGCTATTACGAGCAGTACTTC. Supplemented by reference TRBV2 and TRBJ2-7, the full variable domain reads EPEVTQTPSHQVTQMGQEVILRCVPISNHLYFYWYRQILGQKVEFLVSFYNNEISEKSEIFDDQFSVERPDGSNFTLKIRSTKLEDSAMYFCASTMDSYYEQYFGPGTRLTVT.

This sequence joins TRBV7-2 and TRBJ1-2, with no clear D. The length of the CDR3 is 13 residues. CDR1 is SGHTA, CDR2 FQGNSA, per germline. The V end lost 2 bases, the J end lost 4 bases, and 8 bases lay between the germline ends. The CDR3 is CASSLSGVYGYTF. In nucleotides, the CDR3 is TGTGCCAGCAGCTTAAGCGGGGTCTATGGCTACACCTTC.

The chain recombines TRBV19 with TRBJ1-5; D is ambiguous. The CDR3 loop spans 14 amino acids. The germline V gene encodes CDR1 LNHDA and CDR2 SQIVND (reference sequence). Trimming pared 3 bases from V and 5 bases from J, leaving 11 bases between. CDR3 DNA sequence: TGTGCCAGTAGTATTTGGCAGGATGATCAGCCCCAGCATTTT. It encodes CASSIWQDDQPQHF.

The CDR3 sequence: CASSHRDFTDTQYF. The CDR3 DNA sequence: TGTGCCAGCAGTCACCGGGACTTCACAGATACGCAGTATTTT. The V gene is TRBV6-5, the J gene TRBJ2-3; a possible D gene is TRBD2 (6 bases). Trimming cost V 5 bases and J 2 bases, with 11 bases left between them. This CDR3 is built from 14 residues. CDR1 and CDR2 from the germline V gene are MNHEY and SVGAGI.

The chain has TRBV4-2 and TRBJ2-1; 12 nucleotides line up with TRBD2. This CDR3 is 15 amino acids long. Germline V gene sequence: CDR1 LGHNA, CDR2 YNFKEQ. Losses at the gene ends were 4 bases for V and 7 bases for J; bases not matched to a gene: 5. CDR3 sequence: CASSLLAGGVNEQFF. The CDR3 region has the DNA TGTGCCAGCAGCCTACTAGCGGGGGGTGTAAATGAGCAGTTCTTC.

The chain links TRBV5-4 to TRBJ2-7; tentative D call: TRBD1 (5 bases). CDR3 length: 15 amino acids. In germline, CDR1 is SGHNT, CDR2 YYREEE (reference sequence). The V gene lost 3 bases and the J gene lost 3 bases, with 16 bases spanning the gap. CDR3 in DNA: TGTGCCAGCAGCTCCCCAGGGCCCCTGCACTACGAGCAGTACTTC. Its protein product is CASSSPGPLHYEQYF.

This clone was detected once. This chain joins TRBV10-3 and TRBJ1-4; TRBD1 matches at 8 bases. Germline CDR1 ENHRY, CDR2 SYGVKD. This CDR3 spans 13 amino acids. V trimming: 11 bases; J trimming: 8 bases; junction bases outside the gene matches: 10. The DNA of the CDR3 is TGTGCCTCAACAGGGGGGGCGGGAGAAAAACTGTTTTTT. As protein: CASTGGAGEKLFF.

This sequence joins TRBV13 and TRBJ2-2; TRBD2 matches 11 bases. V was pared by 1 base and J by 4 bases, with 5 bases of the junction left unmatched. Germline V gene data show CDR1 as PRHDT and CDR2 as FYEKMQ (reference sequence). The CDR3 runs 17 residues. This CDR3 is CASSLAGTSGFTGELFF. In DNA form, the CDR3 reads TGTGCCAGCAGCTTAGCCGGGACTAGCGGATTCACCGGGGAGCTGTTTTTT. Full variable domain (remainder filled in from reference TRBV13 and TRBJ2-2): AAGVIQSPRHLIKEKRETATLKCYPIPRHDTVYWYQQGPGQDPQFLISFYEKMQSDKGSIPDRFSAQQFSDYHSELNMSSLELGDSALYFCASSLAGTSGFTGELFFGEGSRLTVL.

The V gene is TRBV7-9, the J gene TRBJ2-7; 10 nucleotides line up with TRBD1. This CDR3 spans 16 amino acids. Germline CDR1 and CDR2: SEHNR and FQNEAQ (reference sequence). V was clipped by 3 bases and J by 3 bases; unmatched bases: 8. CDR3 sequence (DNA): TGTGCCAGCAGCTTGGGACAGGGGACGGGTCTCTACGAGCAGTACTTC. It translates to CASSLGQGTGLYEQYF.

The chain recombines TRBV29-1 with TRBJ2-7; a possible D gene is TRBD2 (5 bases). Germline V gene data show CDR1 as SQVTM and CDR2 as ANQGSEA. The V gene lost 4 bases and the J gene lost 0 bases, with 10 bases spanning the gap. The CDR3 length is 13 residues. The CDR3 sequence is CSVGSGTSYEQYF. The CDR3 DNA sequence: TGCAGCGTTGGCAGCGGCACCTCCTACGAGCAGTACTTC.

The chain joins TRBV5-6 to TRBJ1-4; TRBD1 might be the D (6 bases). V was cut by 6 bases and J by 14 bases, with 20 bases left in between. The CDR3 length is 13 residues. Germline V CDR1 and CDR2: SGHDT, YYEEEE. CDR3 sequence reads: CASNVGQNMWLFF. The CDR3 DNA reads as TGTGCCAGCAACGTGGGACAAAATATGTGGCTGTTTTTT.

The rearrangement links TRBV28 to TRBJ2-7; the D gene is possibly TRBD2 (7 bases). CDR1 and CDR2 (germline): MDHEN, SYDVKM. The CDR3 extends over 16 amino acids. Trimming took 3 bases from V and 1 from J, leaving 16 bases between them. The CDR3 DNA is TGTGCCAGCAGTTTCTCGGGGGGCGAATGGTCCTACGAGCAGTACTTC. This gives the protein CASSFSGGEWSYEQYF.

This chain joins TRBV4-1 and TRBJ1-2; 7 nucleotides match TRBD1. The trim removed 4 bases at V and 2 bases at J, leaving 4 bases unmatched. CDR1 and CDR2 from the germline V gene are MGHRA and YSYEKL. This CDR3 is built from 14 residues. In nucleotides, the CDR3 is TGCGCCAGCAGCCTGGAACAGGGGAACTATGGCTACACCTTC. Translation: CASSLEQGNYGYTF.

The genes are TRBV11-2 and TRBJ2-7; the D gene is possibly TRBD2 (7 bases). CDR1 is SGHAT and CDR2 is FQNNGV in the germline V gene. Trimming left V 3 bases short and J 0 bases short, with 12 bases between. The CDR3 covers 15 residues. The DNA for the CDR3 is TGTGCCAGCAGCTTTAAGGGGGGGTTCTCCTACGAGCAGTACTTC. This sequence encodes CASSFKGGFSYEQYF.

This chain's CDR3 is CATSSGQINQPQHF. In DNA, the CDR3 is TGTGCCACCAGCAGTGGACAGATAAATCAGCCCCAGCATTTT. The rearrangement links TRBV15 to TRBJ1-5, with D perhaps TRBD1 (6 bases). The CDR3 covers 14 residues. The germline V gene has CDR1 LNHNV and CDR2 YYDKDF (reference sequence). Trimming stripped 3 bases from V and 4 bases from J, with 10 bases between. Full variable domain (missing parts from reference TRBV15 and TRBJ1-5): DAMVIQNPRYQVTQFGKPVTLSCSQTLNHNVMYWYQQKSSQAPKLLFHYYDKDFNNEADTPDNFQSRRPNTSFCFLDIRSPGLGDTAMYLCATSSGQINQPQHFGDGTRLSIL.

The chain is built from TRBV5-1 and TRBJ1-2, with 10 bases fitting TRBD1. V trimming: 4 bases; J trimming: 5 bases; junction bases outside the gene matches: 17. The CDR3 covers 18 residues. Per the germline V gene, CDR1 is SGHRS and CDR2 is YFSETQ. CDR3 loop: CASSQTRTGGLKGYGYTF. The CDR3 DNA is TGCGCCAGCAGCCAGACCCGGACAGGGGGATTAAAAGGGTATGGCTACACCTTC.